One and the same sample provided the 12 T cell receptor beta chains below, sequenced in a study of blood T cell repertoires in COVID-19. Some clones are missing from TCRdb's copy, which holds only in-frame ones; the method was immunoSEQ multiplex PCR. The table lists approximately 320,000 clones, around nine tenths of them singletons. Sequences were obtained from peripheral blood. These receptors were collected from a woman under 40 with COVID-19, enrolled during active disease.

The chain combines TRBV6-1 with TRBJ1-2, with 7 bases matching TRBD1. The CDR3 contains 15 residues. Germline V gives CDR1 MNHNS, CDR2 SASEGT. Trimming removed 0 bases from V and 6 bases from J; junction bases left unmatched: 7. In DNA, the CDR3 is TGTGCCAGCAGTGAAGCGGTTTGGACAGGCGATGGCTACACCTTC. It specifies CASSEAVWTGDGYTF.

The V call is TRBV6-5, the J call TRBJ2-1; TRBD2 agrees at 10 bases. Germline trimming cut 6 bases from V and 4 bases from J; bases unmatched to any gene: 6. CDR3 length: 15 amino acids. Germline lookup yields CDR1 MNHEY and CDR2 SVGAGI. Here the CDR3 reads CASRISGGAYNEQFF. The CDR3, as DNA: TGTGCCAGCAGAATCAGCGGGGGGGCTTACAATGAGCAGTTCTTC.

This chain connects TRBV5-6 to TRBJ1-6, with TRBD1 matching 7 bases. This CDR3 is 17 amino acids long. V lost 1 base, J lost 4 bases, and 8 bases stayed unmatched. Germline CDR1 and CDR2: SGHDT and YYEEEE. CDR3 protein: CASSLYGRGNYNSPLHF. The CDR3 DNA sequence: TGTGCCAGCAGCTTGTACGGCAGGGGGAATTATAATTCACCCCTCCACTTT.

V is TRBV6-1 and J is TRBJ1-4; 7 bases are a match to TRBD1. V shed 4 bases, J shed 4 bases, and the junction held 12 bases outside the gene matches. Germline V gene data show CDR1 as MNHNS and CDR2 as SASEGT. CDR3 size: 17 residues. CDR3 nucleotide sequence: TGTGCCAGCAGTGGAGGGGGTACAGGGGTCTATAATGAAAAACTGTTTTTT. It encodes CASSGGGTGVYNEKLFF.

The chain has TRBV7-9 and TRBJ2-7, with 7 bases that match TRBD1. CDR3 length: 14 residues. Unmatched junction bases numbered 7, after V lost 5 bases and J lost 3 bases. Germline CDR1 SEHNR, CDR2 FQNEAQ (reference sequence). CDR3 protein: CASSPGTAHYEQYF. The CDR3 region has the DNA TGTGCCAGCAGCCCAGGGACAGCTCACTACGAGCAGTACTTC. Filled out from reference TRBV7-9 and TRBJ2-7, the complete variable domain reads DTGVSQNPRHKITKRGQNVTFRCDPISEHNRLYWYRQTLGQGPEFLTYFQNEAQLEKSRLLSDRFSAERPKGSFSTLEIQRTEQGDSAMYLCASSPGTAHYEQYFGPGTRLTVT.

V usage is TRBV7-2 and J usage is TRBJ2-3; TRBD2 might be the D (6 bases). Germline CDR1 is SGHTA and CDR2 is FQGNSA. V lost 5 bases and J lost 2, with 17 bases in between. The length of the CDR3 is 16 residues. The DNA for the CDR3 is TGTGCCAGCAGCCTCCGGTTGGGGGGATACACAGATACGCAGTATTTT. Amino acid sequence: CASSLRLGGYTDTQYF.

The J gene is TRBJ2-3, the V gene TRBV5-5; D is perhaps TRBD2 (5 bases). The germline V gene encodes CDR1 SGHKS and CDR2 YYEKEE (reference sequence). The V and J ends lost 3 bases and 4 bases respectively, with 15 bases between them. CDR3 length equals 15 residues. The CDR3 loop is CASSSSWRPADTQYF. In DNA, the CDR3 is TGTGCCAGCAGCTCGTCGTGGAGGCCTGCAGATACGCAGTATTTT.

The chain combines TRBV9 with TRBJ1-5; 7 bases align to TRBD1. CDR1 and CDR2 from the germline V gene are SGDLS and YYNGEE. CDR3 length: 14 amino acids. V was clipped by 6 bases and J by 5 bases; unmatched bases: 8. The CDR3 region has the DNA TGTGCCAGCAACCCCGGGACAGAGGATCAGCCCCAGCATTTT. This codes for CASNPGTEDQPQHF.

The CDR3 here is CASSQDVSGGAGDTQYF. CDR3 in DNA: TGTGCCAGCAGCCAAGATGTTAGCGGGGGGGCAGGAGATACGCAGTATTTT. This chain connects TRBV4-2 to TRBJ2-3, with TRBD2 identical over 11 bases. The germline V gene encodes CDR1 LGHNA and CDR2 YNFKEQ. The CDR3 loop spans 17 amino acids. With 0 bases clipped from V and 5 bases from J, the junction kept 7 bases outside the gene matches.

A single count supports this clone. This chain joins TRBV27 and TRBJ2-3, with D tentatively TRBD2 (6 bases). The length of the CDR3 is 16 residues. Germline V gene lookup returns CDR1 MNHEY and CDR2 SMNVEV (reference sequence). The ends were cut back, 4 bases at V and 0 bases at J, with 14 bases in the middle. The CDR3 DNA reads TGTGCCAGCAGTTCTTTTCCGGGACTGAGCACAGATACGCAGTATTTT. Translated: CASSSFPGLSTDTQYF.

The chain employs TRBV7-9 and TRBJ2-2; possibly TRBD2 for D (6 bases). Germline V gene sequence: CDR1 SEHNR, CDR2 FQNEAQ (reference sequence). The V end lost 5 bases, the J end lost 7 bases, and 8 bases lay between the germline ends. This CDR3 region has 12 residues. The CDR3 nucleotides are TGTGCCAGCAGCAATAGCGGCGGGGAGCTGTTTTTT. Its protein is CASSNSGGELFF.

The chain has TRBV12-3 or TRBV12-4 and TRBJ1-1; TRBD1 might be the D (6 bases). This CDR3 comprises 13 residues. V was clipped by 7 bases and J by 0 bases, with 9 bases between them. This CDR3 reads CASTWGLNTEAFF. CDR3 bases: TGTGCCAGCACCTGGGGGCTGAACACTGAAGCTTTCTTT.